This TCR beta chain is drawn from a study of shared clonotypes between healthy human individuals. With regard to this clone: Its antigen remains unknown. Other DNA sequences in this sample translate to the same CDR3.

General study results and limits: The low donor count limited represented genetic and exposure-history diversity. Clonotype sharing across several donors was observed for 4% to 5.5% of naive CD4 clonotypes.

The protocol was immunoSEQ multiplex PCR, while the TCRdb copy is restricted to in-frame clones and leaves out a portion. The sample holds about 2.4 million clones, 93% seen once. The sequence was collected from a man aged 18-30 years in good health. Some clones in this sample may be carry-over from other donors' samples. Sequencing input: naive CD4+ T cells from PBMCs. Subset in this sample: CD45RA+ positively selected.

The CDR3 protein is CASSLGGTAPYEQYF. In DNA, the CDR3 is TGCGCCAGCAGCTTGGGAGGGACAGCCCCGTACGAGCAGTACTTC. The gene calls are TRBV5-1 and TRBJ2-7, with 7 bases identical to TRBD1. The germline V gene has CDR1 SGHRS and CDR2 YFSETQ. This CDR3 is built from 15 residues. The trim removed 0 bases at V and 4 bases at J, leaving 7 bases unmatched.